A few counts support the clone carrying this T cell receptor (beta chain). The antigen is not known. The authors sequenced patients whose flow cytometry had shown CD8+CD57+ cell expansion. These data originate in a study of CD8+CD57+ T cells in acquired aplastic anemia. Findings and caveats of the study: Patients were compared with controls for CD8+ Simpson's diversity, and no significant difference emerged. Patients shared 25 to 35 CD8+ CDR3 sequences with controls.

Template material for TCR beta VDJ and CDR3 profiling consisted of genomic DNA. In TCRdb, the reads were re-called with MiXCR into one record per CDR3 protein. The data contain 150,000 or so distinct CDR3 sequences, 40% to 60% of them singletons. The TCR comes from a human donor with aplastic anemia. Sample: sorted CD4+, CD8+, or CD8+CD57+ T cells (not recorded which) from PBMCs.

Written as DNA, the CDR3 is TGTGCCATCAGTGACGGAAACTATGGCTACACCTTC. Its protein is CAISDGNYGYTF. The genes are TRBV10-3 and TRBJ1-2; D ambiguous. Germline values: CDR1 ENHRY, CDR2 SYGVKD. The CDR3 is 12 amino acids. V lost 3 bases to trimming and J lost 2 bases, with 4 bases between them.